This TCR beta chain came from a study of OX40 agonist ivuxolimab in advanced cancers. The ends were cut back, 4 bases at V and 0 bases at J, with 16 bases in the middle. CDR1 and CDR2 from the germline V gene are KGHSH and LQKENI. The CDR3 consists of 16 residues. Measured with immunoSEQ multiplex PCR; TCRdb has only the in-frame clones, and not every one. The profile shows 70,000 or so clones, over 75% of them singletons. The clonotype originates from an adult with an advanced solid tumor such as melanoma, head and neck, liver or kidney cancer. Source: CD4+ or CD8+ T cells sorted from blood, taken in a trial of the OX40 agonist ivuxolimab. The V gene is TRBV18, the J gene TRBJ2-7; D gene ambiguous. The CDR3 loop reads CASSRTGSKGSYEQYF. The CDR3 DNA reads TGTGCCAGCTCACGAACCGGGTCAAAGGGCTCCTACGAGCAGTACTTC.